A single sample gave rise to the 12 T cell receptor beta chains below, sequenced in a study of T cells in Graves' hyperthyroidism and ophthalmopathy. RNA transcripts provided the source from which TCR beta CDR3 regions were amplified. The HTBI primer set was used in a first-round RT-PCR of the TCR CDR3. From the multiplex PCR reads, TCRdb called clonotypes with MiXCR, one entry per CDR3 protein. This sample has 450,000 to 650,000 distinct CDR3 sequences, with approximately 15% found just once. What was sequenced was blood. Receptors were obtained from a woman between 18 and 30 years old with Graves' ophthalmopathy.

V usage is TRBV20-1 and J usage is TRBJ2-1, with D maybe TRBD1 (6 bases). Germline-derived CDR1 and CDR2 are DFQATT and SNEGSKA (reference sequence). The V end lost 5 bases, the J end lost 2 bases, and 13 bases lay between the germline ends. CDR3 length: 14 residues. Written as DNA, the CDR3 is TGCAGTGCTCGTACAGGGTCTGCCTACAATGAGCAGTTCTTC. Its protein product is CSARTGSAYNEQFF.

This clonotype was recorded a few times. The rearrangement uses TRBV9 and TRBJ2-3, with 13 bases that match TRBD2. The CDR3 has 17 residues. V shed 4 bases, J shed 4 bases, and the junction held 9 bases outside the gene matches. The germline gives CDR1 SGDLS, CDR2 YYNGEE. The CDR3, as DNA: TGTGCCAGCAGCCTTACTAGCGGGAGGGCCCTGGCAGATACGCAGTATTTT. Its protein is CASSLTSGRALADTQYF.

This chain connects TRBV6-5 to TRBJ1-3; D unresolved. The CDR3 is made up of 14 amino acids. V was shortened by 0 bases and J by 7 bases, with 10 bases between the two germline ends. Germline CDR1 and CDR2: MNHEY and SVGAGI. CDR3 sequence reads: CASSYSSTGNTIYF. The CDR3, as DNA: TGTGCCAGCAGTTACTCATCAACGGGGAACACCATATATTTT.

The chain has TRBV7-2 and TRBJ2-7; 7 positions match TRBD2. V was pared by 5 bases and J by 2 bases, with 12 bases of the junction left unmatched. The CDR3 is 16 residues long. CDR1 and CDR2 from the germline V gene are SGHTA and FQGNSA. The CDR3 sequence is CASSQARLALTYEQYF. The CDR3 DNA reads TGTGCCAGCAGCCAAGCCCGACTAGCCTTAACCTACGAGCAGTACTTC.

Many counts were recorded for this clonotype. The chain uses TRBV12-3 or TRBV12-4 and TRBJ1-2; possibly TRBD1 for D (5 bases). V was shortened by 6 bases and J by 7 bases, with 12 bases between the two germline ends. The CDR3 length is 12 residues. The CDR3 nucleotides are TGTGCCAGCAGGCCGGACGGGGGTGGCTACACCTTC. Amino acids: CASRPDGGGYTF.

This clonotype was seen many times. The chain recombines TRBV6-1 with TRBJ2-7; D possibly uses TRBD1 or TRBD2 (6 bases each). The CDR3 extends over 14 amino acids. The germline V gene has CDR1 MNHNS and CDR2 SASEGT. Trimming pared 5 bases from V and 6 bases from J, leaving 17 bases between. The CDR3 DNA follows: TGTGCCAGCAGTTTGACGGGGGCGAGGGGCGAGCAGTACTTC. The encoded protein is CASSLTGARGEQYF.

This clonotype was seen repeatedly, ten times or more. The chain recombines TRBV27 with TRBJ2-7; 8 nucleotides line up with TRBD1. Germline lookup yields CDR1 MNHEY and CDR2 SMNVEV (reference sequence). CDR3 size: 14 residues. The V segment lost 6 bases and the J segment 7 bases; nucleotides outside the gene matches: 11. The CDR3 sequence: CASSPRGLRGEQYF. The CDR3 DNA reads TGTGCCAGCAGCCCCAGGGGGCTGAGGGGGGAGCAGTACTTC.

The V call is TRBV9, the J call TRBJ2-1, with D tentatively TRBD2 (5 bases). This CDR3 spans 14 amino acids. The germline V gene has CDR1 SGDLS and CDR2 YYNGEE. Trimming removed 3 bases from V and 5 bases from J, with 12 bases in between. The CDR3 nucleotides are TGTGCCAGCAGCGCCCAAACTAGAAACAATGAGCAGTTCTTC. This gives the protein CASSAQTRNNEQFF.

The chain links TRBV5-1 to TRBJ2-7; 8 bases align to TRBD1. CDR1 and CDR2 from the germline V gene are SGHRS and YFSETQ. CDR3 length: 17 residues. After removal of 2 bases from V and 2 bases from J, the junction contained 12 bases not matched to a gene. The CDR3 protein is CASSFNRTGRPPYEQYF. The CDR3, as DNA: TGCGCCAGCAGCTTCAACCGGACAGGGAGACCCCCCTACGAGCAGTACTTC.

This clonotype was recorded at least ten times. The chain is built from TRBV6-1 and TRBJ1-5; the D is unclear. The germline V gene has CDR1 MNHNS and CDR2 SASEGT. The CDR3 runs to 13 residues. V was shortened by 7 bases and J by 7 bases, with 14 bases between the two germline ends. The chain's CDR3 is CASTRGGEQPQHF. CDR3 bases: TGTGCCAGCACCCGAGGTGGGGAACAGCCCCAGCATTTT.

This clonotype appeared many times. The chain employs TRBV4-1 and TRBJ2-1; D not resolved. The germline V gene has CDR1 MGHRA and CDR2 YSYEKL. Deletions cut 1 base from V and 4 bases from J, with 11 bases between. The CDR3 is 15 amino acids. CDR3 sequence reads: CASSQGGFRYNEQFF. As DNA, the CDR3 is TGCGCCAGCAGCCAAGGGGGATTCCGGTACAATGAGCAGTTCTTC.

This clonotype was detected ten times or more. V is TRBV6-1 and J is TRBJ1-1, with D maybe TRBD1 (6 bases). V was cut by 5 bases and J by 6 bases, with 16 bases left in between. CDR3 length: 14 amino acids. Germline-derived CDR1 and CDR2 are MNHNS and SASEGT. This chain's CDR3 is CASSPRGDTAEAFF. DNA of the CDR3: TGTGCCAGCAGTCCTAGAGGGGACACCGCTGAAGCTTTCTTT.